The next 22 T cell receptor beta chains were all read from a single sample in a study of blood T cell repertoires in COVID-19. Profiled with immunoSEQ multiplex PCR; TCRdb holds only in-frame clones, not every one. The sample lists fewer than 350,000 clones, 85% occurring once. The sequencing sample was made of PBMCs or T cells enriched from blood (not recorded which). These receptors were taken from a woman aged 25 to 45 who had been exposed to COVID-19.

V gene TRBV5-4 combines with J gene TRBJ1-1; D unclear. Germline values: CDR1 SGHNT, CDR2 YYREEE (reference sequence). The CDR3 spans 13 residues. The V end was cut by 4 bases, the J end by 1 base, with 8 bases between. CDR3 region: CASSVDGNTEAFF. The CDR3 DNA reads TGTGCCAGCAGCGTGGACGGGAACACTGAAGCTTTCTTT. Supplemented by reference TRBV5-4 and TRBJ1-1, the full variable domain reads ETGVTQSPTHLIKTRGQQVTLRCSSQSGHNTVSWYQQALGQGPQFIFQYYREEENGRGNFPPRFSGLQFPNYSSELNVNALELDDSALYLCASSVDGNTEAFFGQGTRLTVV.

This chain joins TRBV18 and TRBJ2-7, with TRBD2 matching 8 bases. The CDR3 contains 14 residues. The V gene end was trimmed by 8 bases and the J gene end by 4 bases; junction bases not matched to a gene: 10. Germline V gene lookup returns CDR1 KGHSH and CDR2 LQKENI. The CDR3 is CASRSPGGKYEQYF. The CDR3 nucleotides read TGTGCCAGCCGATCGCCGGGGGGGAAGTACGAGCAGTACTTC. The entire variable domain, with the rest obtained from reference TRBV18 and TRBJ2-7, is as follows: NAGVMQNPRHLVRRRGQEARLRCSPMKGHSHVYWYRQLPEEGLKFMVYLQKENIIDESGMPKERFSAEFPKEGPSILRIQQVVRGDSAAYFCASRSPGGKYEQYFGPGTRLTVT.

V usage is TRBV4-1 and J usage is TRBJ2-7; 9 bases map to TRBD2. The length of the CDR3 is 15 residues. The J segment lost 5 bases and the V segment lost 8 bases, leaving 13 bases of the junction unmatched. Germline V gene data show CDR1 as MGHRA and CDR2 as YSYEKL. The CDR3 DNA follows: TGCGCCAGCCCTGACGATTTAGCGGGAGACAACGAGCAGTACTTC. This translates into CASPDDLAGDNEQYF.

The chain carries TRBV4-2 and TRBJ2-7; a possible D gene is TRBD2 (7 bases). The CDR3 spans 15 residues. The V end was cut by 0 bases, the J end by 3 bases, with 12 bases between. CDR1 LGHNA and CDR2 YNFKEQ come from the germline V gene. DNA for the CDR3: TGTGCCAGCAGCCAAGACGGGGGGCTGATCTACGAGCAGTACTTC. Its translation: CASSQDGGLIYEQYF.

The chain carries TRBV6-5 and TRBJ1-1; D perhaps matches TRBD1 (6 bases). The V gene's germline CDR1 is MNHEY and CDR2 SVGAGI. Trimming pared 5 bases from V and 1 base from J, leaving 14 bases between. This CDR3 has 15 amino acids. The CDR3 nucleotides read TGTGCCAGCAGTCCGCTGACAGGACCGAACACTGAAGCTTTCTTT. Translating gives CASSPLTGPNTEAFF.

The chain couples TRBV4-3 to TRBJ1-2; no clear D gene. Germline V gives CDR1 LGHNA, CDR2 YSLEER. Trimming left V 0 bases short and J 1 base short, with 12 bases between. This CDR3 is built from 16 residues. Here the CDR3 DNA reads TGCGCCAGCAGCCAAGATGGGAGGGCAAATAACTATGGCTACACCTTC. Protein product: CASSQDGRANNYGYTF.

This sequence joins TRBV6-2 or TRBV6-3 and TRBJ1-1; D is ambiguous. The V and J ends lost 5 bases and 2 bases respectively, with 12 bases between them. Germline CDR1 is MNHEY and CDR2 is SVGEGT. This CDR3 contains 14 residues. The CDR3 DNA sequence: TGTGCCAGCAGTCCGACAACCTCCAACACTGAAGCTTTCTTT. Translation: CASSPTTSNTEAFF.

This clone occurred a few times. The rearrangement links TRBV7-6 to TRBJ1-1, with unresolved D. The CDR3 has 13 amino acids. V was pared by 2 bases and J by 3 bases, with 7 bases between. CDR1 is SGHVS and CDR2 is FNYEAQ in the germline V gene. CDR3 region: CASSLSSDTEAFF. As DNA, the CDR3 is TGTGCCAGCAGCTTATCTTCGGACACTGAAGCTTTCTTT.

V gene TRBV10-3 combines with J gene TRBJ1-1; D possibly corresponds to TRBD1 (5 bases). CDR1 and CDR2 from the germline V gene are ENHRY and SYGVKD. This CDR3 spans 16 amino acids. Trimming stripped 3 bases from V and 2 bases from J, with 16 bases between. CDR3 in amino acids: CAISEMSLGQNTEAFF. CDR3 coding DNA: TGTGCCATCAGTGAAATGTCATTGGGGCAAAACACTGAAGCTTTCTTT.

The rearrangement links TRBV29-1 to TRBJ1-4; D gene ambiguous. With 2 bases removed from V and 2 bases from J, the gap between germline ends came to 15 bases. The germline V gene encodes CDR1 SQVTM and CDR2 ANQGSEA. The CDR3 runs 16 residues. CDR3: CSVETRSRATNEKLFF. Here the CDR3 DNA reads TGCAGCGTTGAAACTCGGTCGAGGGCTACTAATGAAAAACTGTTTTTT.

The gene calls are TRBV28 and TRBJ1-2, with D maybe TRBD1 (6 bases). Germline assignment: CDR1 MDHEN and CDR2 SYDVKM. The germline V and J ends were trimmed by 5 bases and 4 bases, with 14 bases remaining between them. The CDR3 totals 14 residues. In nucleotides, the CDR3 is TGTGCCAGCAGTAAGGTCCCGGACAGCTATGGCTACACCTTC. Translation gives CASSKVPDSYGYTF.

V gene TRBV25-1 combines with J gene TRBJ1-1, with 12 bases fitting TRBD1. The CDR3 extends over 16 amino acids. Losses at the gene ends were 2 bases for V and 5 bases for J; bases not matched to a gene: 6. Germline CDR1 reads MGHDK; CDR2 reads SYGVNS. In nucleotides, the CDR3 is TGTGCCAGCAGTGAAAAGGGACAGGGGGCAGGGACTGAAGCTTTCTTT. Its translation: CASSEKGQGAGTEAFF.

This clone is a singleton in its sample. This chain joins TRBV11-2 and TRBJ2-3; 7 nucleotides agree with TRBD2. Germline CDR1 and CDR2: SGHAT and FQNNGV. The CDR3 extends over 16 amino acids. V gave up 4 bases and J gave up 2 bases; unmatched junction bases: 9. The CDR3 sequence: CASSSRGSGYTDTQYF. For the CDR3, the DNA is TGTGCCAGCAGCTCCCGGGGTAGCGGGTACACAGATACGCAGTATTTT.

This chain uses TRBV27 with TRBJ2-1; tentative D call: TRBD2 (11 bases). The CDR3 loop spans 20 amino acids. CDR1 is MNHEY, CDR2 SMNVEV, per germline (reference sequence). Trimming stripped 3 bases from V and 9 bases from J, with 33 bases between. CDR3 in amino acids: CASSFLSTGGVSGRAGEQFF. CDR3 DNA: TGTGCCAGCAGTTTCCTCTCGACAGGGGGCGTTAGCGGGAGGGCCGGTGAGCAGTTCTTC.

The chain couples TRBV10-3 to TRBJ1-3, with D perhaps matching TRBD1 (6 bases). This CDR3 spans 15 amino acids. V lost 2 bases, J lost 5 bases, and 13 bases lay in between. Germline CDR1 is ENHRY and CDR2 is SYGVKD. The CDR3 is CAISEPERGRNTIYF. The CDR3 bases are TGTGCCATCAGTGAGCCAGAGAGGGGGAGAAACACCATATATTTT.

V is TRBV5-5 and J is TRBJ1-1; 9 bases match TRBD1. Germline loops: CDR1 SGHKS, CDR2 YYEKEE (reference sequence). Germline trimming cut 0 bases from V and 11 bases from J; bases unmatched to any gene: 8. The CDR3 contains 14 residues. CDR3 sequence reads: CASSLAGGQGGAFF. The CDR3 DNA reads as TGTGCCAGCAGCTTGGCCGGGGGACAGGGTGGCGCTTTCTTT.

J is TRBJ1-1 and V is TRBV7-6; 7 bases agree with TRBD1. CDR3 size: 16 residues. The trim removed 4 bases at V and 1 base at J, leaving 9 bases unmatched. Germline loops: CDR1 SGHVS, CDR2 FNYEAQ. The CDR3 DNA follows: TGTGCCAGCAGCTCGAGGACGACAGGGTCGAACACTGAAGCTTTCTTT. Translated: CASSSRTTGSNTEAFF.

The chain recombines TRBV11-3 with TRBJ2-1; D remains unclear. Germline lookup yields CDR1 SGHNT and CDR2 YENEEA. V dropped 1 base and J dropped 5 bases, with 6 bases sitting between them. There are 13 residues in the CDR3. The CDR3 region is CASSLARDNEQFF. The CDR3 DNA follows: TGTGCCAGCAGCTTAGCACGGGACAATGAGCAGTTCTTC.

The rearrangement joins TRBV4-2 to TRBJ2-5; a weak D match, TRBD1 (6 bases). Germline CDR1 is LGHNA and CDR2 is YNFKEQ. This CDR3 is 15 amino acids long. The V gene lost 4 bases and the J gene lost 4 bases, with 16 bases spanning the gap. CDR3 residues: CASSLSEGERETQYF. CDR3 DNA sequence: TGTGCCAGCAGCCTTTCAGAGGGGGAGAGAGAGACCCAGTACTTC.

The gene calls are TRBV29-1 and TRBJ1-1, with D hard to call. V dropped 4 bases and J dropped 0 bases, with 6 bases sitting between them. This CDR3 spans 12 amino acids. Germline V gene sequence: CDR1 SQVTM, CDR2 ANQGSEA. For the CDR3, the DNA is TGCAGCGTTGCCAGGATGAACACTGAAGCTTTCTTT. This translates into CSVARMNTEAFF.

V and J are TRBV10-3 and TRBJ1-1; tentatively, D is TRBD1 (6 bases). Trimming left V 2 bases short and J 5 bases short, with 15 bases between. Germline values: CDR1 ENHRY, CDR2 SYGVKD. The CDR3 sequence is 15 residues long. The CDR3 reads CAISEVGGRMTEAFF. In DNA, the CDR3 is TGTGCCATCAGTGAGGTCGGGGGGCGAATGACTGAAGCTTTCTTT.

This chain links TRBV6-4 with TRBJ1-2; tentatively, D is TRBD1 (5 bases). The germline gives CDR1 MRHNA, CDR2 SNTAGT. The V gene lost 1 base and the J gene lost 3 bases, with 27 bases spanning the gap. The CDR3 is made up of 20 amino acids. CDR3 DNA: TGTGCCAGCAGTGACTGGATTATAATTCTATTCGGGGACTCGTACTATGGCTACACCTTC. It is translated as CASSDWIIILFGDSYYGYTF.